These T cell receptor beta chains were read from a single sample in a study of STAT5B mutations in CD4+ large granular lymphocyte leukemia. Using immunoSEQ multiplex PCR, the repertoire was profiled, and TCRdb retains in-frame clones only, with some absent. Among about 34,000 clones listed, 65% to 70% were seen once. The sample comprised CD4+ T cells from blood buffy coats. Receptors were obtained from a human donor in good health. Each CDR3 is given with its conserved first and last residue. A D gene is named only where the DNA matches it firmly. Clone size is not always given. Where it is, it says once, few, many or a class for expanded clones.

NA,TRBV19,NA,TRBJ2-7,TGTGCCAGTAGTCCCTCTACTGGGTCCTACGAGCAGTACTTC,CASSPSTGSYEQYF
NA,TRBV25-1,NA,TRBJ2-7,TGTGCCAGCAGTGAATATAAAGGGGAAGTGAGCGAGCAGTACTTC,CASSEYKGEVSEQYF
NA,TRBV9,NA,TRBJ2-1,TGTGCCAGCAGCGTAGTGCCGGGGGCCTCTAGTCCCTCCTACAATGAGCAGTTCTTC,CASSVVPGASSPSYNEQFF
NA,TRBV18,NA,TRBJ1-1,TGTGCCAGCTCACCACTAACCGGGCGTAACACTGAAGCTTTCTTT,CASSPLTGRNTEAFF
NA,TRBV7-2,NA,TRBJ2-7,TGTGCCAGCAGCTCAGGACAGAGCCGGCCCTACGAGCAGTACTTC,CASSSGQSRPYEQYF
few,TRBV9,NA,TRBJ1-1,TGTGCCAGCAGCGTAGGGGTACAGAACACTGAAGCTTTCTTT,CASSVGVQNTEAFF
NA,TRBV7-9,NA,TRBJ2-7,TGTGCCAGCAGCTTAGACCAAAATCCTGGCTACGAGCAGTACTTC,CASSLDQNPGYEQYF
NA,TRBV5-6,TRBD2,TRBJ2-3,TGTGCCAGCAGCTGGGAGGGACTAGCGACAGATACGCAGTATTTT,CASSWEGLATDTQYF
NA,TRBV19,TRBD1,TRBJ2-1,TGTGCCAGTAGTGGGGGAGGGACAGGGGTCAATGAGCAGTTCTTC,CASSGGGTGVNEQFF
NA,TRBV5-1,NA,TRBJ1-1,TGCGCCAGCAGCTGGACGGCAGGACCGAACACTGAAGCTTTCTTT,CASSWTAGPNTEAFF
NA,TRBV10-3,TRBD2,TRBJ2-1,TGTGCCATCAGACTGAGCGGGGGTAGATACAATGAGCAGTTCTTC,CAIRLSGGRYNEQFF
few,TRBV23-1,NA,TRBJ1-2,TGCGCCAGCAGTCAATCGAAAGGGGGTAATGGCTACACCTTC,CASSQSKGGNGYTF
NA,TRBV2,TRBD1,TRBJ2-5,TGTGCCGGGGCCATTGCGGGCAGGGGGTCCCAGTACTTC,CAGAIAGRGSQYF
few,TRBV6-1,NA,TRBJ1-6,TGTGCCAGCAGTGAAGGGGTGGATTCACCCCTCCACTTT,CASSEGVDSPLHF
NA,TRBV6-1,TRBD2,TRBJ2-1,TGTGCCAGCAGTGAAAGGGCGGGGGGGGTCTACAATGAGCAGTTCTTC,CASSERAGGVYNEQFF
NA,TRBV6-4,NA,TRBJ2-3,TGTGCCAGCAGCCGACAAGGGGGCACAGATACGCAGTATTTT,CASSRQGGTDTQYF
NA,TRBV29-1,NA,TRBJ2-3,TGCAGCGGAGCAGGGTTTACTAGCACAGATACGCAGTATTTT,CSGAGFTSTDTQYF
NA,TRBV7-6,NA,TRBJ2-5,TGTGCCAGCAGCTTCTATTCCGGGGAGACCCAGTACTTC,CASSFYSGETQYF
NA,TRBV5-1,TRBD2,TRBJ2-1,TGCGCCAGCAGCCGCAACGCGGGGGGGCGAAATGAGCAGTTCTTC,CASSRNAGGRNEQFF
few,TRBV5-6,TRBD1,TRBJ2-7,TGTGCCAGCAGCCGGACAGGGACTTTTTACGAGCAGTACTTC,CASSRTGTFYEQYF
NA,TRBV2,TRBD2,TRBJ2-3,TGTGCCAGCAGTGAATCGGCGGCGGGGGGCACAGATACGCAGTATTTT,CASSESAAGGTDTQYF
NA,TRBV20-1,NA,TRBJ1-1,TGCAGTGCTAAGGTGAACACTGAAGCTTTCTTT,CSAKVNTEAFF
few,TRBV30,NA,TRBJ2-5,TGTGCCTGGAGTGTAAGACTTAGAGAGACCCAGTACTTC,CAWSVRLRETQYF
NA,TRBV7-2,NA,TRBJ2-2,TGTGCCAGCAGCTTAGGACTTCCCGGGGAGCTGTTTTTT,CASSLGLPGELFF
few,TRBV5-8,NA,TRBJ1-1,TGTGCCAGCCGCGTAAGGCAGAGGGACACTGAAGCTTTCTTT,CASRVRQRDTEAFF
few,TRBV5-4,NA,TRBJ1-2,TGTGCCAGCAGCTTGCGCAGGGGTAACTATGGCTACACCTTC,CASSLRRGNYGYTF
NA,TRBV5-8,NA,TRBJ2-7,TGTGCCAGCAGCTTGGGGGTGGTTCTATACGAGCAGTACTTC,CASSLGVVLYEQYF
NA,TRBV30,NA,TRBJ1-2,TGTGCCTGGAGTGGCTTTGGGACTAACTATGGCTACACCTTC,CAWSGFGTNYGYTF
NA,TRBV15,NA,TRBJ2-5,TGTGCCACCAGCAGAGATCTCCGGGGGGCAGGAGAGACCCAGTACTTC,CATSRDLRGAGETQYF
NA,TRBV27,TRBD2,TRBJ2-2,TGTGCCAGCAGTTTATCCCCGGGACTAGCGGGGGTCTCCGGGGAGCTGTTTTTT,CASSLSPGLAGVSGELFF
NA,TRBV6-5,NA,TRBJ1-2,TGTGCCAGCAGTTACTCGGGCGGGAACTATGGCTACACCTTC,CASSYSGGNYGYTF
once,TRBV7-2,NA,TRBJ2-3,TGTGCCACCGGGACTGCGCCAAATACGCAGTATTTT,CATGTAPNTQYF
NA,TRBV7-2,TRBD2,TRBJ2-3,TGTGCCAGCAGCTTAGACTATCTAGCGGCAGATACGCAGTATTTT,CASSLDYLAADTQYF
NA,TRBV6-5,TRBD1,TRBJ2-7,TGTGCCAGCAGACGGGACAGGGCAACCTACGAGCAGTACTTC,CASRRDRATYEQYF
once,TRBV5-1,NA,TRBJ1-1,TGCGCCAGCAGCTTGGGGCGCGACACTGAAGCTTTCTTT,CASSLGRDTEAFF
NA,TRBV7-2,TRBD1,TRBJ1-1,TGTGCCAGCAGCCCCCAAGGACAGGGGGTCACTGAAGCTTTCTTT,CASSPQGQGVTEAFF
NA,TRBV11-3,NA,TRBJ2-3,TGTGCCAGCAGCTTTATGAGGGCAGATACGCAGTATTTT,CASSFMRADTQYF
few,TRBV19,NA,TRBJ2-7,TGTGCCAGTAGTCCGACGGAGGGCTACGAGCAGTACTTC,CASSPTEGYEQYF